Listed below are T cell receptor beta chains from one sample, sequenced in a study of CD8 T cells in Susac syndrome. From the immunoSEQ multiplex PCR reads, TCRdb called clonotypes with MiXCR, one entry per CDR3 protein. Of 75,000 to 95,000 distinct CDR3 sequences in the sample, 90% to 95% were seen once. What was sequenced was CD8+ T cells from PBMCs. These receptors were obtained from a human donor with multiple sclerosis. Each CDR3 is given with its conserved first and last residue. D genes are given only for firm matches. Clone size appears in some rows only: once, few, many, or a class for an expanded clone.

TRBV3-1,TRBJ1-1,.,.,CASSPVGGPNEAFF,TGTGCCAGCAGCCCCGTGGGGGGACCGAATGAAGCTTTCTTT
TRBV5-8,TRBJ2-7,few,.,CASSLVAGTYEQYF,TGTGCCAGCAGCTTGGTGGCGGGGACCTACGAGCAGTACTTC
TRBV18,TRBJ1-1,once,.,CASSPGPGTEAFF,TGTGCCAGCTCACCAGGTCCAGGGACTGAAGCTTTCTTT
TRBV3-1,TRBJ2-7,few,TRBD2,CASSQVSGRAGEQYF,TGTGCCAGCAGCCAAGTAAGCGGGAGGGCAGGCGAGCAGTACTTC
TRBV2,TRBJ2-3,.,TRBD2,CASLSGRDNAQYF,TGTGCCAGCCTAAGCGGGAGAGATAACGCACAGTATTTT
TRBV2,TRBJ2-7,.,.,CASMGGGTYEQYF,TGTGCCAGCATGGGGGGCGGCACCTACGAGCAGTACTTC
TRBV4-2,TRBJ1-5,.,.,CASSQELGALPPHQPQHF,TGTGCCAGCAGCCAAGAATTAGGGGCGCTACCCCCTCATCAGCCCCAGCATTTT
TRBV19,TRBJ2-1,.,.,CASSIGASARDEQFF,TGTGCCAGTAGTATCGGAGCTAGCGCGAGGGATGAGCAGTTCTTC
TRBV12-3/TRBV12-4,TRBJ1-2,.,.,CASSLSVALNYGYTF,TGTGCCAGCAGTTTAAGCGTCGCCCTCAACTATGGCTACACCTTC
TRBV20-1,TRBJ2-5,.,TRBD2,CSARDWTDTSGLETQYF,TGCAGTGCTAGAGATTGGACAGACACTAGCGGGCTAGAGACCCAGTACTTC
TRBV24-1,TRBJ2-5,.,TRBD2,CATRGGTETQYF,TGTGCCACCAGGGGAGGGACGGAGACCCAGTACTTC
TRBV7-6,TRBJ2-4,.,TRBD1,CASSPDRGPAKNIQYF,TGTGCCAGCAGCCCGGACAGGGGTCCCGCCAAAAACATTCAGTACTTC
TRBV5-4,TRBJ1-5,.,.,CASSLLAGPGDNQPQHF,TGTGCCAGCAGCTTGCTTGCAGGTCCAGGGGACAATCAGCCCCAGCATTTT
TRBV2,TRBJ2-1,.,TRBD2,CASSVGTSDYNEQFF,TGTGCCAGCAGTGTCGGGACTAGCGACTACAATGAGCAGTTCTTC
TRBV24-1,TRBJ2-1,.,TRBD1,CATRGQGYNEQFF,TGTGCCACCAGAGGACAGGGGTACAATGAGCAGTTCTTC
TRBV5-1,TRBJ2-3,.,.,CASSPLGTDTQYF,TGCGCCAGCAGCCCGCTAGGCACAGATACGCAGTATTTT
TRBV28,TRBJ2-3,.,.,CASSKTTSTDTQYF,TGTGCCAGCAGTAAAACGACCTCGACAGATACGCAGTATTTT
TRBV11-2,TRBJ1-4,.,.,CASRAGATNGKLFF,TGTGCCAGCAGGGCCGGCGCAACTAATGGAAAACTGTTTTTT